This is a list of T cell receptor beta chains from one sample in a study of blood T cell repertoires in COVID-19. Profiled with immunoSEQ multiplex PCR; TCRdb holds only in-frame clones, not every one. This table has around 170,000 clones, 80% to 85% appearing once. Sequencing input: peripheral blood. These receptors came from a woman older than 75 with COVID-19, enrolled during active disease. CDR3s include the opening cysteine and the closing phenylalanine or tryptophan. D genes are given only for firm matches. Some rows have no size entry. The others give once, few or many, or a class for an expanded clone.

CDR3 protein	CDR3 DNA	D gene	V gene	J gene	CDR3 length	clone size
CATSGRVDTGELFF	TGTGCCACTAGCGGGAGAGTCGACACCGGGGAGCTGTTTTTT	TRBD2	TRBV19	TRBJ2-2	14	.
CAWSRGGLSYEQYF	TGTGCCTGGAGCAGGGGCGGGTTGTCCTACGAGCAGTACTTC	.	TRBV30	TRBJ2-7	14	.
CASSLITGGRMWAF	TGTGCCAGCAGTTTAATAACAGGAGGGCGGATGTGGGCCTTC	.	TRBV28	TRBJ1-2	14	.
CAWSVLNTIYF	TGTGCCTGGAGTGTCTTGAACACCATATATTTT	.	TRBV30	TRBJ1-3	11	.
CASSEPDRPGGNTIYF	TGTGCCAGCAGTGAACCGGACAGGCCAGGCGGAAACACCATATATTTT	TRBD1	TRBV2	TRBJ1-3	16	.
CATRLVGATDTQYF	TGTGCCACCAGGTTGGTGGGAGCCACAGATACGCAGTATTTT	.	TRBV15	TRBJ2-3	14	.
CASNRLVANTGELFF	TGTGCCAGCAACAGACTAGTCGCGAACACCGGGGAGCTGTTTTTT	.	TRBV28	TRBJ2-2	15	.
CASSRNGAAYNEQFF	TGCGCCAGCAGCCGAAATGGGGCAGCCTACAATGAGCAGTTCTTC	.	TRBV5-1	TRBJ2-1	15	.
CSATRETQYF	TGCAGTGCTACGAGAGAGACCCAGTACTTC	.	TRBV20-1	TRBJ2-5	10	once
CATSVGFYGYTF	TGTGCCACCAGTGTGGGCTTCTATGGCTACACCTTC	.	TRBV24-1	TRBJ1-2	12	.
CSGGQGQETQYF	TGCAGCGGCGGACAGGGACAAGAGACCCAGTACTTC	TRBD1	TRBV29-1	TRBJ2-5	12	once
CASSKGRSVAGQFF	TGTGCCAGCAGTAAGGGAAGGTCCGTTGCGGGCCAGTTCTTC	.	TRBV6-5	TRBJ2-1	14	.
CASSDRLEAFF	TGTGCCAGCAGTGACAGGCTTGAAGCTTTCTTT	.	TRBV2	TRBJ1-1	11	.
CASSGRARYEQYF	TGTGCCAGTAGCGGGAGGGCCAGGTACGAGCAGTACTTC	TRBD2	TRBV12-3/TRBV12-4	TRBJ2-7	13	.
CSVGGGDTIYF	TGCAGCGTTGGAGGGGGGGACACCATATATTTT	.	TRBV29-1	TRBJ1-3	11	.
CASSEHSNQPQHF	TGTGCCAGCAGTGAACATAGCAATCAGCCCCAGCATTTT	.	TRBV6-1	TRBJ1-5	13	.
CASSPPRGGYTDTQYF	TGTGCCAGCAGTCCTCCGCGAGGCGGGTACACAGATACGCAGTATTTT	.	TRBV28	TRBJ2-3	16	.
CASSQQGALDTQYF	TGTGCCAGCAGCCAACAGGGGGCATTGGATACGCAGTATTTT	TRBD1	TRBV3-1/TRBV3-2	TRBJ2-3	14	.
CASSSDMNTEAFF	TGTGCCAGCAGCTCGGACATGAACACTGAAGCTTTCTTT	.	TRBV6-5	TRBJ1-1	13	.
CASSLGGGNTEAFF	TGCGCCAGCAGCTTGGGGGGAGGGAACACTGAAGCTTTCTTT	.	TRBV5-1	TRBJ1-1	14	.
CASSERLGQITDTQYF	TGTGCCAGCAGTGAAAGGTTGGGGCAGATCACAGATACGCAGTATTTT	.	TRBV6-1	TRBJ2-3	16	few
CASSPRLAGGAGYF	TGTGCCAGCAGCCCCCGACTAGCGGGAGGAGCGGGGTACTTC	TRBD2	TRBV5-5	TRBJ2-7	14	once
CSVEGFGGGEGYNEQFF	TGCAGCGTTGAAGGGTTCGGTGGAGGGGAGGGCTACAATGAGCAGTTCTTC	TRBD2	TRBV29-1	TRBJ2-1	17	once
CASSGRDRGTSGANVLTF	TGTGCCAGCAGTGGCCGGGACAGGGGAACATCTGGGGCCAACGTCCTGACTTTC	TRBD1	TRBV6-1	TRBJ2-6	18	once
CSASNLLGGPFNEQFF	TGCAGTGCTAGTAATCTGTTGGGAGGGCCGTTTAATGAGCAGTTCTTC	TRBD2	TRBV20-1	TRBJ2-1	16	.
CASSYRTGKYEQYF	TGTGCCAGCAGCTATCGGACAGGGAAGTACGAGCAGTACTTC	TRBD1	TRBV7-9	TRBJ2-7	14	.
CASSLGTGEPYGYTF	TGTGCCAGCAGCTTAGGGACAGGGGAACCCTATGGCTACACCTTC	TRBD1	TRBV7-9	TRBJ1-2	15	.
CASRRQGALDEAFF	TGTGCCAGCAGACGACAGGGGGCATTGGATGAAGCTTTCTTT	TRBD1	TRBV2	TRBJ1-1	14	.
CSGRDRAWGSNQPQHF	TGCAGCGGCCGGGACAGGGCGTGGGGGAGCAATCAGCCCCAGCATTTT	TRBD1	TRBV29-1	TRBJ1-5	16	.
CASSRSQGGSPLHF	TGTGCCAGCTCACGCTCTCAGGGAGGTTCACCCCTCCACTTT	.	TRBV18	TRBJ1-6	14	.
CASSVSGGSWETQYF	TGTGCCAGCAGCGTCTCAGGGGGCAGTTGGGAGACCCAGTACTTC	TRBD1	TRBV7-2	TRBJ2-5	15	once
CAISESASGVWNTQYF	TGTGCCATCAGTGAGTCGGCTAGCGGGGTATGGAATACGCAGTATTTT	TRBD2	TRBV10-3	TRBJ2-3	16	.
CASSQSGRDTEAFF	TGTGCCAGCAGCCAATCAGGCAGGGACACTGAAGCTTTCTTT	.	TRBV16	TRBJ1-1	14	.
CASQLAGSYEQYF	TGTGCCAGTCAACTAGCGGGGTCCTACGAGCAGTACTTC	TRBD2	TRBV6-5	TRBJ2-7	13	once
CASSLAGTLMNTEAFF	TGCGCCAGCAGCTTGGCCGGGACACTTATGAACACTGAAGCTTTCTTT	.	TRBV5-1	TRBJ1-1	16	.